This T cell receptor (beta chain) stems from a study of PD-L1 blockade in urothelial cancer. Study background: Earlier, patients had received 0 to 3 chemotherapy regimens.

Documented time point: peripheral blood 6 weeks after treatment start. Germline V gene sequence: CDR1 SNHLY, CDR2 FYNNEI. Unmatched junction bases numbered 6, after V lost 8 bases and J lost 1 base. The CDR3 runs 16 residues. Data came from immunoSEQ multiplex PCR; TCRdb stores just in-frame clones and leaves some out. The sample lists about 43,000 clones, 83% occurring once. The sequence was collected from a man in his sixties with urothelial cancer. Sequencing was performed on PBMCs, taken around atezolizumab (anti-PD-L1) treatment. The V call is TRBV2, the J call TRBJ2-3, with TRBD2 matching over 13 bases. This CDR3 is CASGTTSGGGTDTQYF. The CDR3 DNA reads as TGTGCCAGCGGTACCACTAGCGGGGGGGGCACAGATACGCAGTATTTT.